Each of the 11 T cell receptor beta chains below was sequenced from the same sample in a study of T cell responses to AZD1222 COVID-19 vaccine (dated by TCRdb to 2020 to 2022). The method was the immunoSEQ multiplex PCR assay. TCRdb retrieved this table from immuneACCESS and kept in-frame rearrangements only. Not all clones are present; in checked studies, unresolved V genes account for under half, and no reason is known for the remainder. The sample yields around 100,000 clones; 89% were counted once. The top ten clonotypes cover around 20% of the sample. Taken with the paper, the label for time point translates to: baseline before first vaccination. The source material was peripheral blood, sampled on day 0 of AZD1222 vaccination. Receptors originate from an adult in good health.

The chain has TRBV7-9 and TRBJ1-1; 8 bases line up with TRBD1. Germline assignment: CDR1 SEHNR and CDR2 FQNEAQ (reference sequence). The CDR3 runs to 13 residues. With V trimmed by 5 bases and J by 3 bases, 2 bases remained unmatched. CDR3 protein: CASSRQGYTEAFF. CDR3 coding DNA: TGTGCCAGCAGCAGACAGGGGTACACTGAAGCTTTCTTT.

This clone was seen once. The CDR3 reads CASSLGEKLFF. As DNA, the CDR3 is TGTGCCAGCAGTTTGGGAGAAAAACTGTTTTTT. The chain combines TRBV28 with TRBJ1-4; D is unresolved. The V gene lost 3 bases and the J gene lost 8 bases, with 4 bases spanning the gap. Looked up from germline, CDR1 is MDHEN and CDR2 is SYDVKM. The CDR3 runs to 11 residues.

CDR3 residues: CASSFAYDYIKVDTEAFF. The DNA for the CDR3 is TGTGCCAGCAGTTTCGCCTATGATTATATTAAAGTGGACACTGAAGCTTTCTTT. The chain recombines TRBV6-2 or TRBV6-3 with TRBJ1-1, with no clear D. The CDR3 runs to 18 residues. V was trimmed by 4 bases and J by 3 bases, leaving 24 bases between them. Germline loops: CDR1 MNHEY, CDR2 SVGEGT.

V gene TRBV10-1 combines with J gene TRBJ1-1; D call uncertain. CDR1 is WNHNN and CDR2 is SYGVQD in the germline V gene (reference sequence). The CDR3 runs to 13 residues. The V end lost 0 bases, the J end lost 11 bases, and 13 bases lay between the germline ends. The CDR3 nucleotides read TGCGCCAGCAGTGAGTCGGCATTAGGATCGGCTTTCTTT. This sequence encodes CASSESALGSAFF.

This chain joins TRBV7-9 and TRBJ1-4; TRBD1 might be the D (5 bases). The germline V and J ends were trimmed by 7 bases and 0 bases, with 15 bases remaining between them. The CDR3 sequence is 16 residues long. The germline V gene has CDR1 SEHNR and CDR2 FQNEAQ (reference sequence). The CDR3: CASTGGQVTTNEKLFF. CDR3 DNA sequence: TGTGCCAGCACTGGAGGACAAGTTACAACTAATGAAAAACTGTTTTTT. Full variable domain (outside the CDR3, taken from reference TRBV7-9 and TRBJ1-4): DTGVSQNPRHKITKRGQNVTFRCDPISEHNRLYWYRQTLGQGPEFLTYFQNEAQLEKSRLLSDRFSAERPKGSFSTLEIQRTEQGDSAMYLCASTGGQVTTNEKLFFGSGTQLSVL.

The CDR3 reads CASSQDSPLHF. In nucleotides, the CDR3 is TGCGCCAGCAGCCAAGATTCACCCCTCCACTTT. The chain employs TRBV4-1 and TRBJ1-6, with D uncertain. Germline lookup yields CDR1 MGHRA and CDR2 YSYEKL. This CDR3 is 11 amino acids long. Between the trimmed V and J ends, which lost 0 bases and 9 bases, there was a span of 0 bases.

V and J are TRBV6-2 or TRBV6-3 and TRBJ2-2, with 8 bases identical to TRBD1. The CDR3 is 16 residues long. Trimming cost V 5 bases and J 4 bases; bases outside gene matches: 9. The germline CDR1 and CDR2 sequences are MNHEY and SVGEGT. Here the CDR3 DNA reads TGTGCCAGCAGTCGACAGGGGCGAGGGAGCACCGGGGAGCTGTTTTTT. Translating it yields CASSRQGRGSTGELFF.

In this sample, this clone turned up once. This sequence joins TRBV21-1 and TRBJ2-5; the D call of TRBD2 is as the table states it, not checked on the DNA. TRBV21-1 is a pseudogene segment. This CDR3 has 20 residues. The CDR3 DNA reads TGTGCCAGCAGCAAAGTAATGGGACTAGCGGGGGGGCCGTCCCGAGAGACCCAGTACTTC. This gives the protein CASSKVMGLAGGPSRETQYF.

The chain couples TRBV7-2 to TRBJ1-5; no firm D call. The CDR3 runs to 13 residues. The ends were cut back, 3 bases at V and 6 bases at J, with 9 bases in the middle. Germline CDR1 SGHTA, CDR2 FQGNSA. For the CDR3, the DNA is TGTGCCAGCAGCTTCGAGGGAGCTCAGCCCCAGCATTTT. This encodes CASSFEGAQPQHF.

The chain employs TRBV14 and TRBJ1-2; D unclear. Germline V gene lookup returns CDR1 SGHDN and CDR2 FVKESK. The CDR3 has 17 residues. V was pared by 0 bases and J by 0 bases, with 14 bases between. CDR3 sequence (DNA): TGTGCCAGCAGCCAAGATCAGGCAGTGAATTCTAACTATGGCTACACCTTC. Protein product: CASSQDQAVNSNYGYTF.

This clone appeared a few times. The chain recombines TRBV10-2 with TRBJ2-1; the D gene is possibly TRBD2 (7 bases). CDR3 length: 14 amino acids. Trimming took off 4 bases at V and 8 bases at J, with 15 bases between the two ends. CDR1 and CDR2 from the germline V gene are WSHSY and SAAADI. The CDR3 loop is CASSARGGVDEQFF. CDR3 in DNA: TGCGCCAGCAGTGCGAGGGGGGGCGTTGATGAGCAGTTCTTC.